This record concerns one TCR beta chain sequence. This record belongs to a study of technical replicates of blood from several donors. Trimming shortened V by 2 bases and J by 3 bases, and 15 bases separated the two germline ends. Germline V CDR1 and CDR2: SGHTS, YDEGEE. This CDR3 has 15 amino acids. The repertoire was sequenced with immunoSEQ multiplex PCR; TCRdb's copy has only in-frame clones and lacks some. Among some 64,000 clones listed, roughly 97% were seen once. The V and J genes are TRBV5-8 and TRBJ2-7, with a tentative D call TRBD1 (6 bases). Material: T cells isolated from PBMCs. The sequence was obtained from a human donor in good health. CDR3 in DNA: TGTGCCAGCAGCTTACTCGGACAGCGAATCTACGAGCAGTACTTC. Protein sequence: CASSLLGQRIYEQYF.